This TCR beta chain was sequenced in a study of blood T cell repertoires in COVID-19. Measured with immunoSEQ multiplex PCR; TCRdb has only the in-frame clones, and not every one. The data show approximately 180,000 clones, roughly 80% seen once. Germline CDR1 SQVTM, CDR2 ANQGSEA. The CDR3 length is 12 residues. V was trimmed by 5 bases and J by 9 bases, leaving 16 bases between them. The source material was peripheral blood. V gene TRBV29-1 combines with J gene TRBJ1-2; D unclear. The clonotype was recovered from a woman over 75 with COVID-19, enrolled during active disease. CDR3 DNA sequence: TGCAGCGTTCTGTCAGGCCTTATTAGCTACACCTTC. Residues: CSVLSGLISYTF.